This entry describes one TCR beta chain. The antigen this receptor binds is unknown. Base qualities were left out, and no much larger clone turns up one base away. The data were taken from a study of T cell responses to AZD1222 COVID-19 vaccine (dated by TCRdb to about 2021). About the study as a whole: AZD1222 recipients with second doses at about 4 weeks or about 12 weeks were pooled, because spike-specific TCR depth and breadth did not differ between schedules. Trial participants were enrolled into age subgroups of 18-55, 56-69 and 70-plus years, which contained about 150, 27 and 61 TCR-sequenced participants, respectively. TCR sequencing was performed for some 250 trial participants, of whom about 200 were given two doses of AZD1222 and around 25 were given two doses of MenACWY control vaccine.

What this sample's time point label stands for: baseline before first vaccination. The vaccinee samples were drawn from two UK trials, COV001 and COV002, one of which was a single-blind randomized controlled phase 2/3 trial testing AZD1222 (ChAdOx1 nCoV-19) in healthy adults. For TCRbeta chain sequencing, PBMC samples were collected from trial participants at day 0 and at day 28 after the second dose. Results and caveats for the whole study, not just this receptor: Most participants were white British and females outnumbered males, and the authors suggested that clonal diversity may have been underestimated. Reportedly, almost half of the unique spike-specific TCRs recognized epitopes lying outside the regions that are mutated in the B.1.351 and B.1.1.7 variants. Only six AZD1222 recipients were SARS-CoV-2 seropositive at baseline, limiting conclusions about previously exposed vaccinees. Because no day 14 peak-response samples were available, repertoires were characterized only after the peak T cell response. A significant rise in spike-specific TCR breadth and depth was observed after two AZD1222 doses relative to day 0 and relative to MenACWY recipients. The whole spike protein was spanned by vaccine-associated CD4 TCRs, and dominant responses were seen in regions 160-218 and 743-854. The 56-69-year group was small, and its depth increase did not reach significance, likely because of low power.

The CDR3 regions of human TCRbeta chains were subjected to immunosequencing. On the study's bioinformatics: Repertoire TCRs were matched against a reference library of SARS-CoV-2-specific TCRs generated with the MIRA antigen-specificity platform. Breadth was defined as the fraction of unique TCRs that were SARS-CoV-2-associated. Depth was defined as the fraction of total T cells that were SARS-CoV-2-associated. Each spike-specific TCR was assigned to its reactive spike region and to a CD4 or CD8 class using the MIRA data. Log10-transformed breadth and depth values were compared by one-way ANOVA with Sidak's multiple comparisons tests. Sourced from immuneACCESS, this table was stored by TCRdb with only in-frame sequences that have V and J called. A share of the clones is absent; for the studies checked, an unresolved V gene accounts for under half, and the remainder has no known explanation. From that table come the V and J calls and clone size; the DNA was used to work out D and trimming. The sample table lists over 150,000 clones, around 90% of them with a count of one. The top ten clones comprise around 2.9% of the sample.

The junction shows trimming of 0 bases on V and 4 bases on J, plus 15 bases between the germline ends. The CDR3 holds 16 amino acids from the cysteine to the phenylalanine. Just CDR3 DNA is preserved here, 48 bases in frame from base 1. Sequences LGHNA (CDR1) and YSLEER (CDR2) are obtained from the germline V gene. The chain employs TRBV4-3 and TRBJ1-2; TRBD1 might be the D gene, on 6 matching bases. The sample here was peripheral blood, taken on day 0 of AZD1222 vaccination. The receptor was derived from an adult in good health. The nucleotide sequence reads as follows: TGCGCCAGCAGCCAAGATAGCGGACAGACTCCCTATGGCTACACCTTC. Its amino acids are CASSQDSGQTPYGYTF.